This is a list of T cell receptor beta chains from one sample in a study of T cells in Graves' hyperthyroidism and ophthalmopathy. From the multiplex PCR reads, TCRdb called clonotypes with MiXCR, one entry per CDR3 protein. The table records approximately 320,000 distinct CDR3 sequences, approximately 17% of them present only once. Sequencing was performed on blood. These receptors originate from a man between 25 and 39 years old with Graves' hyperthyroidism. Each CDR3 is given with its conserved first and last residue. D genes are given only for firm matches. Clone size is given for some rows only: seen once, a few or many times, or a class if the clone is expanded.

clone size	D gene	V gene	J gene	CDR3 DNA	CDR3 protein
few	TRBD2	TRBV9	TRBJ2-7	TGTGCCAGCAGCGTGCGCGGGAGCTCCTACGAGCAGTACTTC	CASSVRGSSYEQYF
many	NA	TRBV2	TRBJ1-6	TGTGCCAGCAGAGAACGGGACTGGGATTCACCCCTCCACTTT	CASRERDWDSPLHF
many	TRBD2	TRBV30	TRBJ2-1	TGTGCCTGGAGCCTAGCGGGAGTTAGTGAGCAGTTCTTC	CAWSLAGVSEQFF
once	TRBD1	TRBV24-1	TRBJ2-3	TGTGCCACCAGTGGGACAGGGAAGACAGATACGCAGTATTTT	CATSGTGKTDTQYF
many	NA	TRBV20-1	TRBJ2-7	TGCAGTGCTAGGAGGACCGAGGACAAGCAGTACTTC	CSARRTEDKQYF
few	NA	TRBV27	TRBJ1-1	TGTGCCAGCAGTTTTTGGGGCATAGGGACTGAAGCTTTCTTT	CASSFWGIGTEAFF
many	NA	TRBV12-3/TRBV12-4	TRBJ1-2	TGTGCCAGCAGTTTCAGCAGCTATGGCTACACCTTC	CASSFSSYGYTF
many	NA	TRBV30	TRBJ1-2	TGTGCCTGGAGTCCGACAGAGGGCTACACCTTC	CAWSPTEGYTF
many	TRBD2	TRBV3-1	TRBJ2-3	TGTGCCAGTACTCTAGCGGGAGAATCAGTTACGCAGTATTTT	CASTLAGESVTQYF
many	NA	TRBV11-2	TRBJ1-1	TGTGCCAGCAGCCTAGTATTGAGCACTGAAGCTTTCTTT	CASSLVLSTEAFF
NA	NA	TRBV27	TRBJ2-1	TGTGCCAGCAGTACGGGTGGGGGCCGAATGTACAATGAGCAGTTCTTC	CASSTGGGRMYNEQFF
NA	NA	TRBV18	TRBJ2-7	TGTGCCAGCTCTCTCAAGGGCGTCCTGGGAGGCGAGCAGTACTTC	CASSLKGVLGGEQYF
few	NA	TRBV2	TRBJ2-7	TGTGCCAGCAGTAAGAACTACAGGGAGCAGTACTTC	CASSKNYREQYF
many	NA	TRBV12-3/TRBV12-4	TRBJ1-2	TGTGCCAGCACGACCGGGGATGGGACTCGTGGCTACACCTTC	CASTTGDGTRGYTF
few	NA	TRBV7-9	TRBJ2-1	TGTGCCAGCAGCTCGTCAGGGTACAATGAGCAGTTCTTC	CASSSSGYNEQFF
NA	NA	TRBV4-1	TRBJ2-7	TGCGCCAGCAGCCAAGACCTCATGCAGGGGAGTTACGAGCAGTACTTC	CASSQDLMQGSYEQYF